These 26 T cell receptor beta chains came from one sample sequenced in a study of cytomegalovirus exposure and HLA in healthy donors. Researchers ran the PCR with 60 Vbeta and 13 Jbeta primers. Generated by immunoSEQ multiplex PCR, the TCRdb table keeps only in-frame clones and is missing some. The sample records fewer than 200,000 clones, around 80% being singletons. The specimen sequenced was PBMCs. These TCRs come from a male donor in good health and CMV-seronegative.

The CDR3 reads CASSLTGVGRQLFF. CDR3 DNA sequence: TGTGCCAGCAGCCTCACCGGAGTGGGTAGGCAACTGTTTTTT. The V and J genes are TRBV9 and TRBJ1-4; D call uncertain. This CDR3 has 14 residues. The germline V and J ends were trimmed by 4 bases and 12 bases, with 19 bases remaining between them. Per germline, CDR1 SGDLS and CDR2 YYNGEE.

The V call is TRBV5-1, the J call TRBJ2-5; maybe TRBD2 (5 bases). CDR1 and CDR2 (germline): SGHRS, YFSETQ. V was clipped by 4 bases and J by 4 bases, with 17 bases between them. The CDR3 spans 15 residues. The CDR3 nucleotides read TGCGCCAGCAGCCCTCGAGAGGGCCTTCGAGAGACCCAGTACTTC. Translating it yields CASSPREGLRETQYF.

This clone occurred a few times. V gene TRBV6-6 combines with J gene TRBJ1-5, with TRBD1 matching 9 bases. Trimming cost V 6 bases and J 5 bases; bases outside gene matches: 5. CDR1 is MNHNY, CDR2 SVGAGI, per germline (reference sequence). The CDR3 has 14 residues. DNA for the CDR3: TGTGCCAGCAGGGGACAGGGCCGGGATCAGCCCCAGCATTTT. Protein product: CASRGQGRDQPQHF.

V is TRBV4-3 and J is TRBJ2-3; possibly TRBD1 for D (5 bases). The CDR3 is 15 residues long. Trimming cost V 1 base and J 0 bases, with 8 bases left between them. CDR1 LGHNA and CDR2 YSLEER come from the germline V gene. The CDR3 bases are TGCGCCAGCAGCCAAGCCAGGGCTAGCACAGATACGCAGTATTTT. Protein: CASSQARASTDTQYF.

The chain has TRBV5-6 and TRBJ2-1; 8 nucleotides align to TRBD2. Germline lookup yields CDR1 SGHDT and CDR2 YYEEEE. With 3 bases clipped from V and 5 bases from J, the junction kept 10 bases outside the gene matches. The length of the CDR3 is 16 residues. The CDR3 region is CASSSLGLAGNNEQFF. As DNA, the CDR3 is TGTGCCAGCAGCTCCCTGGGGCTAGCGGGTAACAATGAGCAGTTCTTC.

This rearrangement joins TRBV6-1 to TRBJ1-1, with D maybe TRBD1 (6 bases). Germline V gives CDR1 MNHNS, CDR2 SASEGT. Between the trimmed V and J ends, which lost 5 bases and 1 base, there was a span of 11 bases. The length of the CDR3 is 14 residues. Written as DNA, the CDR3 is TGTGCCAGCAGTATAACAGGGTCGAACACTGAAGCTTTCTTT. This encodes CASSITGSNTEAFF.

The chain employs TRBV6-5 and TRBJ1-6; D perhaps matches TRBD1 (5 bases). Germline V gives CDR1 MNHEY, CDR2 SVGAGI. The CDR3 is 15 residues long. V was trimmed by 6 bases and J by 4 bases, leaving 13 bases between them. The DNA of the CDR3 is TGTGCCAGCAGACCGGTGGCAGGGTATAATTCACCCCTCCACTTT. Its protein is CASRPVAGYNSPLHF.

The chain combines TRBV7-9 with TRBJ1-1; D is undetermined. The CDR3 length is 12 residues. The germline V gene has CDR1 SEHNR and CDR2 FQNEAQ (reference sequence). Between the trimmed V and J ends, which lost 5 bases and 13 bases, there was a span of 17 bases. This chain's CDR3 is CASSPLPGIGFF. CDR3 sequence (DNA): TGTGCCAGCAGCCCCCTCCCGGGGATCGGTTTCTTT.

In its sample, this clone was seen once. The chain is built from TRBV6-4 and TRBJ1-2; 9 positions match TRBD1. This CDR3 is built from 18 residues. Germline CDR1 MRHNA, CDR2 SNTAGT. The J segment lost 7 bases and the V segment lost 3 bases, leaving 18 bases of the junction unmatched. CDR3 region: CASSEETGGADLVTGYTF. The CDR3 region has the DNA TGTGCCAGCAGTGAAGAAACAGGGGGCGCGGACCTGGTGACTGGCTACACCTTC.

The rearrangement joins TRBV30 to TRBJ1-4, with a possible D match to TRBD1 (6 bases). CDR3 length equals 14 residues. CDR1 and CDR2 (germline): GTSNPN, SVGIG (reference sequence). V gave up 5 bases and J gave up 3 bases, with 13 bases separating them. The CDR3 reads CAWSRGGANEKLFF. In nucleotides, the CDR3 is TGTGCCTGGTCGAGAGGGGGGGCTAATGAAAAACTGTTTTTT. The variable domain in full, with the rest retrieved from reference TRBV30 and TRBJ1-4, is SQTIHQWPATLVQPVGSPLSLECTVEGTSNPNLYWYRQAAGRGLQLLFYSVGIGQISSEVPQNLSASRPQDRQFILSSKKLLLSDSGFYLCAWSRGGANEKLFFGSGTQLSVL.

V usage is TRBV6-5 and J usage is TRBJ1-3, with TRBD1 matching 7 bases. Trimming removed 0 bases from V and 2 bases from J; junction bases left unmatched: 4. CDR1 is MNHEY, CDR2 SVGAGI, per germline. The CDR3 consists of 16 residues. CDR3 sequence (DNA): TGTGCCAGCAGTTACTCGGAGAGGGGGCCTGGAAACACCATATATTTT. This sequence encodes CASSYSERGPGNTIYF.

V gene TRBV28 combines with J gene TRBJ1-2, with a possible D match to TRBD1 (5 bases). V lost 5 bases to trimming and J lost 4 bases, with 17 bases between them. This CDR3 has 15 residues. The germline V gene encodes CDR1 MDHEN and CDR2 SYDVKM. The CDR3 region is CASSPGLPGGYGYTF. CDR3 DNA: TGTGCCAGCAGTCCAGGACTTCCCGGGGGCTATGGCTACACCTTC.

In DNA form, the CDR3 reads TGTGCCAGCAGCTTAGCCCAGGGGCAGAGCTATGGCTACACCTTC. It specifies CASSLAQGQSYGYTF. The chain recombines TRBV7-9 with TRBJ1-2, with D possibly being TRBD1 (6 bases). CDR1 and CDR2 from the germline V gene are SEHNR and FQNEAQ (reference sequence). The CDR3 contains 15 residues. Trimming left V 0 bases short and J 4 bases short, with 12 bases between.

The J gene is TRBJ2-5, the V gene TRBV6-6; no clear D. CDR1 is MNHNY and CDR2 is SVGAGI in the germline V gene (reference sequence). CDR3 length: 12 residues. Trimming shortened V by 3 bases and J by 11 bases, and 13 bases separated the two germline ends. In DNA form, the CDR3 reads TGTGCCAGCAGTTATGGTTCCCGAGAGCAGTACTTC. Its translation is CASSYGSREQYF.

The chain uses TRBV12-5 and TRBJ1-5, with unresolved D. Germline CDR1 reads LGHNT; CDR2 reads FRNRAP. The CDR3 extends over 12 amino acids. V was pared by 5 bases and J by 7 bases, with 9 bases between. Here the CDR3 reads CASGTSSQPQHF. In DNA, the CDR3 is TGTGCTAGTGGTACATCATCCCAGCCCCAGCATTTT. Using reference TRBV12-5 and TRBJ1-5 for the parts outside the CDR3, the full variable domain is DARVTQTPRHKVTEMGQEVTMRCQPILGHNTVFWYRQTMMQGLELLAYFRNRAPLDDSGMPKDRFSAEMPDATLATLKIQPSEPRDSAVYFCASGTSSQPQHFGDGTRLSIL.

This rearrangement joins TRBV5-1 to TRBJ2-2, with 12 bases lining up with TRBD2. After removal of 2 bases from V and 13 bases from J, the junction contained 6 bases not matched to a gene. CDR1 is SGHRS and CDR2 is YFSETQ in the germline V gene. This CDR3 spans 14 amino acids. CDR3 nucleotides: TGCGCCAGCAGCTTAAACCTAGCGGGGGGGCCGCTGTTTTTT. It specifies CASSLNLAGGPLFF.

This chain uses TRBV6-5 with TRBJ2-2; 7 positions match TRBD2. The CDR3 runs 14 residues. Unmatched junction bases numbered 6, after V lost 6 bases and J lost 5 bases. CDR1 is MNHEY, CDR2 SVGAGI, per germline. The CDR3 region is CASRGRARTGELFF. The CDR3 bases are TGTGCCAGCAGGGGGAGGGCGCGGACCGGGGAGCTGTTTTTT.

This clone was detected once. V is TRBV6-1 and J is TRBJ2-7, with 7 bases lining up with TRBD2. The V and J ends lost 4 bases and 5 bases, in that order; junction bases with no gene match: 5. The CDR3 extends over 13 amino acids. CDR1 is MNHNS and CDR2 is SASEGT in the germline V gene. CDR3 amino acids: CASSVRGVDEQYF. The CDR3 DNA is TGTGCCAGCAGTGTTCGGGGGGTCGACGAGCAGTACTTC.

The chain carries TRBV4-1 and TRBJ2-7; a weak D match, TRBD1 (5 bases). Deletions cut 2 bases from V and 0 bases from J, with 8 bases between. Germline V lookup: CDR1 MGHRA, CDR2 YSYEKL. The CDR3 spans 14 residues. In DNA form, the CDR3 reads TGCGCCAGCAGCCAATCCCAGGGCTCCTACGAGCAGTACTTC. It codes for CASSQSQGSYEQYF.

The chain employs TRBV4-1 and TRBJ1-5, with 8 nucleotides matching TRBD1. V trimming: 2 bases; J trimming: 6 bases; junction bases outside the gene matches: 6. The CDR3 spans 15 residues. From germline, CDR1 is MGHRA and CDR2 YSYEKL. CDR3 in DNA: TGCGCCAGCAGCCAATCTTGGCAGGGGGCTCAGCCCCAGCATTTT. Amino acid sequence: CASSQSWQGAQPQHF.

Details on this clone: At the DNA level, this CDR3 is encoded by other sequences in the same sample as well. The rearrangement links TRBV5-1 to TRBJ2-1; D is perhaps TRBD2 (5 bases). V lost 2 bases to trimming and J lost 0 bases, with 6 bases between them. CDR1 is SGHRS, CDR2 YFSETQ, per germline. The CDR3 loop spans 14 amino acids. In nucleotides, the CDR3 is TGCGCCAGCAGCTTAGGGAGCTCCTACAATGAGCAGTTCTTC. Translating it yields CASSLGSSYNEQFF.

The chain links TRBV10-2 to TRBJ1-2; 9 bases match TRBD1. Trimming took 7 bases from V and 2 from J; bases not matched to a gene: 8. This CDR3 spans 15 amino acids. Germline CDR1 WSHSY, CDR2 SAAADI. CDR3 nucleotide sequence: TGCGCCAGCACTCGACAGGGGGATAGAAACTATGGCTACACCTTC. Translated: CASTRQGDRNYGYTF.

This clone was seen more than once but under ten times. The chain links TRBV30 to TRBJ1-2, with 7 bases matching TRBD1. The V gene's germline CDR1 is GTSNPN and CDR2 SVGIG (reference sequence). The CDR3 totals 13 residues. Germline trimming cut 2 bases from V and 5 bases from J; bases unmatched to any gene: 5. CDR3 protein: CAWSTGVGYGYTF. DNA of the CDR3: TGTGCCTGGAGTACAGGGGTGGGTTATGGCTACACCTTC.

This clone was counted a single time. The chain has TRBV6-1 and TRBJ2-3; possibly TRBD1 for D (5 bases). Deletions cut 2 bases from V and 2 bases from J, with 11 bases between. CDR1 and CDR2 from the germline V gene are MNHNS and SASEGT. CDR3 size: 15 residues. The CDR3 protein is CASSESRAFTDTQYF. In nucleotides, the CDR3 is TGTGCCAGCAGTGAAAGCAGGGCCTTCACAGATACGCAGTATTTT.

The chain links TRBV5-5 to TRBJ2-2; TRBD2 agrees at 11 bases. V dropped 5 bases and J dropped 4; count of bases not matched to a gene: 4. Germline V gene sequence: CDR1 SGHKS, CDR2 YYEKEE (reference sequence). The CDR3 runs 15 residues. The CDR3: CASRFLAGGTGELFF. As DNA, the CDR3 is TGTGCCAGCAGATTTCTAGCGGGGGGCACCGGGGAGCTGTTTTTT.

The gene calls are TRBV10-1 and TRBJ1-6, with no clear D. Trimming stripped 2 bases from V and 7 bases from J, with 9 bases between. The CDR3 is 14 amino acids. Germline V gene lookup returns CDR1 WNHNN and CDR2 SYGVQD (reference sequence). The CDR3, as DNA: TGCGCCAGCAGTGAGGAGATCCGAAATTCACCCCTCCACTTT. It codes for CASSEEIRNSPLHF.